The 13 T cell receptor beta chains listed next were all sequenced from one sample in a study of T cells in Graves' hyperthyroidism and ophthalmopathy. TCR beta CDR3 regions were amplified from RNA. When the TCR CDR3 underwent first-round RT-PCR, the HTBI primer set was used. TCRdb re-derived calls from the multiplex PCR reads in MiXCR, one entry per CDR3 protein. The table records about 210,000 distinct CDR3 sequences, 17% of them present only once. Material for sequencing was blood. Source of these receptors: a man aged 50-60 years with Graves' hyperthyroidism.

This clonotype was seen many times. The V and J genes are TRBV12-3 or TRBV12-4 and TRBJ2-1; the D is unclear. Trimming took 6 bases from V and 0 from J, leaving 12 bases between them. The CDR3 contains 15 residues. CDR3 nucleotide sequence: TGTGCCAGCAGCCGTAATTATGCCTCCTACAATGAGCAGTTCTTC. This translates into CASSRNYASYNEQFF.

This clonotype has ten or more counts. This chain uses TRBV12-3 or TRBV12-4 with TRBJ1-5, with TRBD1 matching 8 bases. This CDR3 region has 13 residues. With 5 bases clipped from V and 7 bases from J, the junction kept 4 bases outside the gene matches. Here the CDR3 DNA reads TGTGCCAGCAGTCTAACAGGGGGGCAGCCCCAGCATTTT. This gives the protein CASSLTGGQPQHF.

The rearrangement uses TRBV19 and TRBJ1-1; 7 nucleotides line up with TRBD1. With V trimmed by 4 bases and J by 0 bases, 8 bases remained unmatched. Per the germline V gene, CDR1 is LNHDA and CDR2 is SQIVND (reference sequence). CDR3 length: 16 residues. CDR3 nucleotide sequence: TGTGCCAGTAGTACGACCGGGACAGTTATGAACACTGAAGCTTTCTTT. Residues: CASSTTGTVMNTEAFF.

The sample holds many counts of this clonotype. The chain is built from TRBV12-3 or TRBV12-4 and TRBJ2-1; TRBD1 aligns across 8 bases. J lost 13 bases, V lost 5 bases, and 10 bases had no gene match. The CDR3 extends over 13 amino acids. CDR3 nucleotides: TGTGCCAGCAGTCCCTCTGACAGGGGATCTCAGTTCTTC. Protein product: CASSPSDRGSQFF.

The chain joins TRBV20-1 to TRBJ1-5; no clear D gene. The V gene's germline CDR1 is DFQATT and CDR2 SNEGSKA (reference sequence). Trimming removed 3 bases from V and 1 base from J, with 10 bases in between. The CDR3 is 14 residues long. The CDR3 region has the DNA TGCAGTGCTAGCGCGTCGGGGAGCAATCAGCCCCAGCATTTT. This sequence encodes CSASASGSNQPQHF.

This clonotype was recorded at least ten times. This chain connects TRBV7-2 to TRBJ2-7; 7 bases match TRBD2. V gave up 1 base and J gave up 4 bases; unmatched junction bases: 4. The CDR3 is 14 amino acids. Germline CDR1 and CDR2: SGHTA and FQGNSA. Written as DNA, the CDR3 is TGTGCCAGCAGCTTAGGGCGGGAGAGTTACGAGCAGTACTTC. Translating gives CASSLGRESYEQYF. Full variable domain (outside the CDR3, taken from reference TRBV7-2 and TRBJ2-7): GAGVSQSPSNKVTEKGKDVELRCDPISGHTALYWYRQSLGQGLEFLIYFQGNSAPDKSGLPSDRFSAERTGGSVSTLTIQRTQQEDSAVYLCASSLGRESYEQYFGPGTRLTVT.

The table lists this clonotype with many counts. This chain connects TRBV7-9 to TRBJ1-1, with D maybe TRBD1 (6 bases). Trimming shortened V by 7 bases and J by 3 bases, and 12 bases separated the two germline ends. CDR1 and CDR2 from the germline V gene are SEHNR and FQNEAQ (reference sequence). The CDR3 runs to 13 residues. The CDR3 bases are TGTGCCAGCACCAAACAGGGCGACACTGAAGCTTTCTTT. This sequence encodes CASTKQGDTEAFF.

In this sample, this clonotype turned up many times. The CDR3 DNA follows: TGTGCCAGCAAACCACCAGGACGCTATGGCTACACCTTC. Translating gives CASKPPGRYGYTF. The chain employs TRBV28 and TRBJ1-2; unclear D gene. Germline V gene data show CDR1 as MDHEN and CDR2 as SYDVKM. The CDR3 runs 13 residues. V was pared by 7 bases and J by 4 bases, with 13 bases between.

This clonotype came up many times. V gene TRBV10-3 combines with J gene TRBJ2-7; 7 bases match TRBD1. The CDR3 is 12 amino acids. The V and J ends lost 6 bases and 5 bases, in that order; junction bases with no gene match: 4. The germline CDR1 and CDR2 sequences are ENHRY and SYGVKD. CDR3 coding DNA: TGTGCCATCAGGGGGACAGAACACGAGCAGTACTTC. Amino acids: CAIRGTEHEQYF.

There are many counts of this clonotype. This sequence joins TRBV10-3 and TRBJ2-1; 13 positions agree with TRBD2. Germline V gene lookup returns CDR1 ENHRY and CDR2 SYGVKD. V was pared by 4 bases and J by 4 bases, with 7 bases of the junction left unmatched. The CDR3 runs 17 residues. CDR3 nucleotide sequence: TGTGCCATCAGTGGTACTAGCGGGAGGGCCCTATACAATGAGCAGTTCTTC. Translating it yields CAISGTSGRALYNEQFF.

This clonotype occurred a few times. The chain is built from TRBV6-1 and TRBJ2-6, with 12 bases lining up with TRBD1. Losses at the gene ends were 6 bases for V and 1 base for J; bases not matched to a gene: 7. CDR1 is MNHNS, CDR2 SASEGT, per germline. CDR3 length: 18 residues. The CDR3 coding sequence is TGTGCCAGCAGCAGCCGGGGACAGGGGGCTTCTGGGGCCAACGTCCTGACTTTC. It is translated as CASSSRGQGASGANVLTF.

The genes are TRBV6-1 and TRBJ1-5; D unclear. The CDR3 covers 12 residues. V was clipped by 6 bases and J by 0 bases, with 3 bases between them. CDR1 and CDR2 (germline): MNHNS, SASEGT. CDR3 region: CASRSSNQPQHF. The CDR3 DNA sequence: TGTGCCAGCAGGAGTAGCAATCAGCCCCAGCATTTT.

This clonotype was counted ten times or more. V is TRBV12-3 or TRBV12-4 and J is TRBJ2-7, with 7 bases identical to TRBD1. The V and J ends lost 4 bases and 3 bases, in that order; junction bases with no gene match: 6. CDR3 size: 14 residues. The CDR3 sequence is CASSWAGTDYEQYF. The CDR3 DNA reads TGTGCCAGCAGTTGGGCCGGGACAGACTACGAGCAGTACTTC.